This T cell receptor beta chain is drawn from a study of OX40 agonist ivuxolimab in advanced cancers. Study details: Mean age approximately 61 years, range about 23 to 80; 82.7% male.

The repertoire was sequenced with immunoSEQ multiplex PCR; TCRdb's copy has only in-frame clones and lacks some. The repertoire includes some 40,000 clones, less than 95% of them detected once, and approximately 14% sits in the top ten. Germline V gene lookup returns CDR1 MNHEY and CDR2 SMNVEV (reference sequence). Trimming left V 6 bases short and J 2 bases short, with 18 bases between. CDR3 length equals 16 residues. Study findings and constraints: There were, on average, more expanded clones in CD8+ T cells than in CD4+.

A word on this clone: Its cognate antigen is unknown.

The sequences come from CD4+ or CD8+ T cells sorted from blood, collected in a trial of the OX40 agonist ivuxolimab. The rearrangement links TRBV27 to TRBJ2-3; D perhaps matches TRBD2 (6 bases). This TCR derives from an adult with an advanced solid tumor such as melanoma, head and neck, liver or kidney cancer. The CDR3 loop is CASRGWAGLTTDTQYF. In DNA, the CDR3 is TGTGCCAGCAGGGGTTGGGCGGGACTTACCACAGATACGCAGTATTTT.